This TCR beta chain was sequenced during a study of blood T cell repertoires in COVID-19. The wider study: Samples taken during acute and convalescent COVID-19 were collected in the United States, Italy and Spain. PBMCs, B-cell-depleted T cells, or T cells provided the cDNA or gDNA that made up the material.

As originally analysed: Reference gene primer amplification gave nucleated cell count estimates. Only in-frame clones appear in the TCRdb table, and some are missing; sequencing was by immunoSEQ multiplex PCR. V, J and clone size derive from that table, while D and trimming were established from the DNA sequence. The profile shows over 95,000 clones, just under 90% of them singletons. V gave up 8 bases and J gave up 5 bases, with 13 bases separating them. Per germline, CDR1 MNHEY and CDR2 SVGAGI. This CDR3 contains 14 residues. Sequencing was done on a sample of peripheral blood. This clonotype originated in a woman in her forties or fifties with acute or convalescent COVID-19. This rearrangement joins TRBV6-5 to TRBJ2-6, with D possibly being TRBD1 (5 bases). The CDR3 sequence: CASRDSSWANVLTF. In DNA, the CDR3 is TGTGCCAGCCGAGACAGCTCCTGGGCCAACGTCCTGACTTTC.